The sequence of this T cell receptor (beta chain) was determined in a study of cytomegalovirus exposure and HLA in healthy donors. The study, taken as a whole, reports: HLA alleles were associated with roughly 15,000 TCR beta sequences in a later analysis at 0.05 false discovery rate.

Details on this clone: The antigen remains undetermined.

13 Jbeta primers and 60 Vbeta primers were used for the PCR. Profiled with immunoSEQ multiplex PCR; TCRdb holds only in-frame clones, not every one. The repertoire consists of approximately 120,000 clones, with less than 85% occurring once and the leading ten covering 20%. The V and J ends lost 4 bases and 2 bases respectively, with 16 bases between them. The CDR3 contains 15 residues. Germline CDR1 reads SGHRS; CDR2 reads YFSETQ. The chain carries TRBV5-1 and TRBJ2-7; weak D call: TRBD1 (6 bases). This sequence was found in a man between 18 and 29 years old in good health and CMV-seropositive. The specimen was PBMCs. CDR3 bases: TGCGCCAGCAGCCACGGGACATCGCTTACCTACGAGCAGTACTTC. This translates into CASSHGTSLTYEQYF.